The 20 T cell receptor beta chains in this list originate from one sample, sequenced in a study of beta chain features in type 1 diabetes. Of the isolated RNA, all was reverse transcribed, and so the sequenced material was expressed TCRB transcripts. Repertoires were generated with immunoSEQ multiplex PCR, while TCRdb's copy carries only in-frame clones and drops some. The sample carries about 450,000 clones, 9.5% to 12% recorded once. Sequencing was carried out using naive CD4+ T cells from blood. The receptor source for this set is a woman between 18 and 29 years old in good health.

This chain links TRBV6-5 with TRBJ1-1; D gene uncertain. The CDR3 consists of 12 residues. V gave up 6 bases and J gave up 3 bases, with 8 bases separating them. CDR1 is MNHEY, CDR2 SVGAGI, per germline. CDR3 DNA: TGTGCCAGCAGATCTGGTTACACTGAAGCTTTCTTT. Protein sequence: CASRSGYTEAFF.

This chain connects TRBV4-3 to TRBJ1-5; 9 bases align to TRBD1. CDR1 is LGHNA, CDR2 YSLEER, per germline. V was pared by 6 bases and J by 4 bases, with 10 bases of the junction left unmatched. This CDR3 is built from 16 residues. CDR3 amino acids: CASRKKPGQGNQPQHF. In nucleotides, the CDR3 is TGCGCCAGCAGGAAGAAGCCGGGACAGGGAAATCAGCCCCAGCATTTT.

The chain carries TRBV29-1 and TRBJ1-1, with a tentative D call TRBD1 (6 bases). CDR3 length: 11 residues. Germline V CDR1 and CDR2: SQVTM, ANQGSEA. The V gene lost 0 bases and the J gene lost 12 bases, with 11 bases spanning the gap. The CDR3 DNA is TGCAGCGTTGAAGACCCAGGGGATACTTTCTTT. Protein sequence: CSVEDPGDTFF.

This clone was picked up a small number of times. V is TRBV7-2 and J is TRBJ2-5; D possibly corresponds to TRBD2 (5 bases). V shed 11 bases and J shed 5 bases, with 18 bases lying between them. Germline lookup yields CDR1 SGHTA and CDR2 FQGNSA. CDR3 length: 13 amino acids. In DNA form, the CDR3 reads TGTGCCCTATCGAGGGTGGTGGGTGAGACCCAGTACTTC. Protein: CALSRVVGETQYF.

V usage is TRBV6-6 and J usage is TRBJ1-3, with a tentative D call TRBD1 (5 bases). The CDR3 spans 15 residues. CDR1 MNHNY and CDR2 SVGAGI come from the germline V gene (reference sequence). The ends were cut back, 5 bases at V and 0 bases at J, with 11 bases in the middle. In nucleotides, the CDR3 is TGTGCCAGCAGTGGGGGTCCCCTCTCTGGAAACACCATATATTTT. This translates into CASSGGPLSGNTIYF.

This sequence joins TRBV29-1 and TRBJ2-7; the D is unclear. The ends were cut back, 7 bases at V and 6 bases at J, with 13 bases in the middle. The CDR3 contains 11 residues. The germline V gene has CDR1 SQVTM and CDR2 ANQGSEA. The CDR3 protein is CSGNQRGEQYF. The CDR3, as DNA: TGCAGCGGAAACCAGAGAGGCGAGCAGTACTTC.

The chain uses TRBV7-2 and TRBJ2-1; 8 bases map to TRBD1. V was pared by 2 bases and J by 3 bases, with 3 bases of the junction left unmatched. The CDR3 length is 15 residues. CDR1 SGHTA and CDR2 FQGNSA come from the germline V gene. CDR3 sequence: CASSLQGAGYNEQFF. The CDR3 DNA is TGTGCCAGCAGCTTACAGGGGGCAGGCTACAATGAGCAGTTCTTC. Together with reference TRBV7-2 and TRBJ2-1, the CDR3 gives the full variable domain: GAGVSQSPSNKVTEKGKDVELRCDPISGHTALYWYRQSLGQGLEFLIYFQGNSAPDKSGLPSDRFSAERTGGSVSTLTIQRTQQEDSAVYLCASSLQGAGYNEQFFGPGTRLTVL.

The chain joins TRBV7-2 to TRBJ1-4; D is undetermined. Germline-derived CDR1 and CDR2 are SGHTA and FQGNSA. V lost 1 base to trimming and J lost 6 bases, with 12 bases between them. The CDR3 is 15 amino acids. In nucleotides, the CDR3 is TGTGCCAGCAGCTTAGAGCGGCAGCTTGATGAAAAACTGTTTTTT. This sequence encodes CASSLERQLDEKLFF.

The sample holds a few counts of this clone. The rearrangement links TRBV29-1 to TRBJ1-1; 7 bases map to TRBD1. The trim removed 6 bases at V and 1 base at J, leaving 5 bases unmatched. The germline gives CDR1 SQVTM, CDR2 ANQGSEA. This CDR3 spans 13 amino acids. CDR3 loop: CSVRQGSNTEAFF. The CDR3 DNA sequence: TGCAGCGTCAGACAGGGATCGAACACTGAAGCTTTCTTT.

In its sample, this clone was seen once. CDR3 protein: CASRAEGAGVGTEAFF. For the CDR3, the DNA is TGTGCCAGCAGGGCCGAAGGTGCCGGAGTGGGCACTGAAGCTTTCTTT. J is TRBJ1-1 and V is TRBV7-6; no definite D call. Germline assignment: CDR1 SGHVS and CDR2 FNYEAQ. This CDR3 is 16 amino acids long. Trimming took 6 bases from V and 4 from J, leaving 21 bases between them.

Of note for this clone: Other DNA sequences in the sample encode the same CDR3. The J gene is TRBJ2-1, the V gene TRBV20-1, with D uncertain. Germline CDR1 reads DFQATT; CDR2 reads SNEGSKA (reference sequence). This CDR3 is 11 amino acids long. V gave up 3 bases and J gave up 6 bases, with 6 bases separating them. The CDR3 protein is CSARGTNEQFF. In nucleotides, the CDR3 is TGCAGTGCTAGGGGAACCAATGAGCAGTTCTTC.

This chain links TRBV6-5 with TRBJ2-3, with D perhaps matching TRBD2 (5 bases). V gave up 5 bases and J gave up 11 bases, with 14 bases separating them. This CDR3 contains 12 residues. Germline V CDR1 and CDR2: MNHEY, SVGAGI. In DNA, the CDR3 is TGTGCCAGCAGTGCCAGCGGAAAGGTGCAGTATTTT. Its translation is CASSASGKVQYF.

The CDR3 region is CASSLVAGSGQPQHF. The CDR3 region has the DNA TGTGCCAGCAGCTTAGTCGCGGGGTCTGGTCAGCCCCAGCATTTT. The chain uses TRBV7-2 and TRBJ1-5; D not resolved. Looked up from germline, CDR1 is SGHTA and CDR2 is FQGNSA. This CDR3 contains 15 residues. The V gene lost 1 base and the J gene lost 6 bases, with 13 bases spanning the gap.

The rearrangement joins TRBV30 to TRBJ2-5; tentatively, D is TRBD1 (5 bases). CDR3 length: 15 residues. With 0 bases removed from V and 7 bases from J, the gap between germline ends came to 18 bases. Germline assignment: CDR1 GTSNPN and CDR2 SVGIG (reference sequence). In nucleotides, the CDR3 is TGTGCCTGGAGTGTAAACTTACAGGTCTGGGCGACCCAGTACTTC. Translation gives CAWSVNLQVWATQYF.

V is TRBV10-3 and J is TRBJ1-1, with D uncertain. Trimming took off 3 bases at V and 1 base at J, with 12 bases between the two ends. The germline V gene encodes CDR1 ENHRY and CDR2 SYGVKD. This CDR3 has 15 amino acids. CDR3 DNA: TGTGCCATCAGTGAATCGGGAAGGGAGAACACTGAAGCTTTCTTT. This translates into CAISESGRENTEAFF.

This chain links TRBV11-2 with TRBJ1-2; no clear D gene. CDR1 and CDR2 (germline): SGHAT, FQNNGV. Trimming took off 1 base at V and 2 bases at J, with 8 bases between the two ends. The CDR3 extends over 14 amino acids. CDR3 DNA sequence: TGTGCCAGCAGCTTAGTACCGATGAACTATGGCTACACCTTC. Its protein product is CASSLVPMNYGYTF.

The genes are TRBV5-6 and TRBJ2-1; D is ambiguous. This CDR3 is 12 amino acids long. V lost 2 bases and J 6 bases, leaving 6 bases between the germline ends. Germline values: CDR1 SGHDT, CDR2 YYEEEE. CDR3 nucleotides: TGTGCCAGCAGCTTCCACTCCAATGAGCAGTTCTTC. It translates to CASSFHSNEQFF.

The chain joins TRBV14 to TRBJ2-5, with D perhaps TRBD1 (5 bases). This CDR3 contains 14 residues. Germline V lookup: CDR1 SGHDN, CDR2 FVKESK. V was trimmed by 4 bases and J by 2 bases, leaving 11 bases between them. The CDR3 is CASSPLTAQETQYF. In DNA, the CDR3 is TGTGCCAGCAGCCCCTTGACAGCGCAAGAGACCCAGTACTTC.

This clone has just a few counts. The J gene is TRBJ2-7, the V gene TRBV7-2; 10 nucleotides agree with TRBD2. Germline V CDR1 and CDR2: SGHTA, FQGNSA. The CDR3 loop spans 18 amino acids. Trimming removed 1 base from V and 3 bases from J; junction bases left unmatched: 12. As DNA, the CDR3 is TGTGCCAGCAGCTTAGTAGGGCCTAGCGGGAGCTCAAGCTACGAGCAGTACTTC. Protein sequence: CASSLVGPSGSSSYEQYF.

This clone was seen a handful of times. The CDR3 DNA is TGTGCCAGCAGCTTGACTAGCGGGTACACAGATACGCAGTATTTT. Its protein is CASSLTSGYTDTQYF. J is TRBJ2-3 and V is TRBV5-5; TRBD2 aligns across 9 bases. Trimming removed 1 base from V and 2 bases from J; junction bases left unmatched: 2. Germline lookup yields CDR1 SGHKS and CDR2 YYEKEE (reference sequence). This CDR3 spans 15 amino acids. Full variable domain (outside the CDR3, taken from reference TRBV5-5 and TRBJ2-3): DAGVTQSPTHLIKTRGQQVTLRCSPISGHKSVSWYQQVLGQGPQFIFQYYEKEERGRGNFPDRFSARQFPNYSSELNVNALLLGDSALYLCASSLTSGYTDTQYFGPGTRLTVL.